Listed here are 5 T cell receptor beta chains from one sample, sequenced in a study of cytomegalovirus exposure and HLA in healthy donors. 60 Vbeta and 13 Jbeta primers were used in PCR. Data came from immunoSEQ multiplex PCR; TCRdb stores just in-frame clones and leaves some out. This table holds about 190,000 clones, roughly 80% found once. What was sequenced was PBMCs. The origin of the receptors is a man in his fifties or sixties in good health and CMV-seronegative.

This rearrangement joins TRBV6-1 to TRBJ2-1; D unresolved. This CDR3 has 15 amino acids. The V end lost 7 bases, the J end lost 3 bases, and 16 bases lay between the germline ends. Germline values: CDR1 MNHNS, CDR2 SASEGT. This CDR3 reads CASTSGARHYNEQFF. The DNA for the CDR3 is TGTGCCAGCACCTCTGGTGCGCGTCACTACAATGAGCAGTTCTTC.

This clone was picked up a small number of times. The chain couples TRBV4-1 to TRBJ2-3, with 7 nucleotides matching TRBD1. Germline assignment: CDR1 MGHRA and CDR2 YSYEKL. The CDR3 totals 18 residues. The J segment lost 4 bases and the V segment lost 4 bases, leaving 17 bases of the junction unmatched. CDR3 sequence (DNA): TGCGCCAGCAGCCCAGGGGGACGGGTACCCGGCGGGTCAGATACGCAGTATTTT. This codes for CASSPGGRVPGGSDTQYF.

The chain has TRBV6-5 and TRBJ1-1; TRBD1 matches 9 bases. CDR1 and CDR2 from the germline V gene are MNHEY and SVGAGI. V lost 4 bases and J lost 7; bases outside the gene matches: 7. The CDR3 runs 14 residues. The CDR3 nucleotides are TGTGCCAGCAGTTGGGACAGGGAGGAGATTGAAGCTTTCTTT. It specifies CASSWDREEIEAFF.

Only one count was recorded for this clone. The chain uses TRBV11-2 and TRBJ2-1; D may be TRBD1 (6 bases). V shed 0 bases and J shed 7 bases, with 10 bases lying between them. The CDR3 is made up of 14 amino acids. Germline V gene lookup returns CDR1 SGHAT and CDR2 FQNNGV. The CDR3 sequence is CASSLDTGRNEQFF. CDR3 nucleotides: TGTGCCAGCAGCTTAGATACAGGGCGGAATGAGCAGTTCTTC.

The table lists this clone with a count of one. This chain uses TRBV2 with TRBJ2-3, with 8 bases identical to TRBD2. Germline lookup yields CDR1 SNHLY and CDR2 FYNNEI. With V trimmed by 7 bases and J by 5 bases, 2 bases remained unmatched. The CDR3 runs to 12 residues. The CDR3 region is CASIRGGDTQYF. The CDR3 DNA reads TGTGCCAGCATCCGGGGGGGAGATACGCAGTATTTT.